Sequencing of this TCR beta chain was carried out in a study of somatic mutations in cytotoxic T cells in rheumatoid arthritis. Looking at the study overall: Peripheral blood samples of more than 25 ml EDTA were taken from patients directly after diagnosis and before treatment.

A word on this clone: Its antigen remains unidentified.

Points from the study as a whole: The largest CD8+ clone made up over 20% of CD8+ cells in 8 of 65 patients. CD8+ clonality rose with age in rheumatoid arthritis patients, not healthy controls.

Clones were read by immunoSEQ multiplex PCR, and TCRdb kept only the in-frame ones, dropping some. The sample has approximately 15,000 clones; roughly four fifths are singletons. This clonotype originated in an adult with rheumatoid arthritis. The specimen was CD8+ T cells sorted from blood.

CDR3 nucleotide sequence: TGTGCCAGCAGCTTGACAGGTACCGGGGAGCTGTTTTTT. As protein: CASSLTGTGELFF. V and J are TRBV11-3 and TRBJ2-2; perhaps TRBD1 as D (6 bases). Trimming removed 3 bases from V and 5 bases from J, with 7 bases in between. Germline V CDR1 and CDR2: SGHNT, YENEEA. This CDR3 is 13 amino acids long.